This T cell receptor (beta chain) appears in the sequencing data of a study of blood T cell repertoires in COVID-19 (dated by TCRdb to between 2020 and 2021). Looking at the study overall: The collaborator samples originated in the United States, Italy and Spain and spanned the acute and convalescent phases of COVID-19. The material from the prospective study consisted of cDNA or gDNA derived from T cells, B-cell-depleted T cells, or PBMCs. The dataset comprised deeply sampled blood TCRbeta repertoires from subjects exposed to, actively infected with, or recovered from COVID-19. The repertoires were released in a freely available public database meant as a resource for research on the immune response to SARS-CoV-2. Samples were obtained from the ongoing ImmuneRACE study (first 160 participants) and from 1,254 subjects provided by 6 global collaborators. The sample metadata nearly always contained a de-identified subject ID, COVID-19 status, age in years and sex. Where HLA class I and class II types were available, the types were taken from metadata supplied by the sample provider, not from assay-based typing. General findings and caveats noted by the study authors: The quantity of clinical and demographic metadata differed by source and by participant and was supplied without curation.

The collaborating institutions used their own protocols to collect whole blood in K2EDTA tubes. For TCRbeta analysis, collaborators shipped samples in one of three forms: frozen whole blood, isolated PBMCs, or DNA extracted from either of those sample types. The CDR3, from cysteine to phenylalanine, totals 19 residues. Kept here is only the CDR3 DNA, which spans 57 bases and is read in frame from base 1. The germline V and J ends show losses of 3 bases and 0 bases respectively, and no gene match explains 11 bases of the junction. Sequences SGDLS (CDR1) and YYNGEE (CDR2) are obtained from the germline V gene. In the case of this clone: The clone's antigen remains unknown. It has no much larger one-base neighbor in the sample; base qualities were not kept.

TCRbeta CDR3 regions were amplified from genomic DNA by means of the immunoSEQ Assay, a bias-controlled multiplex PCR. The authors' analysis ran thus. Within the assay, amplification of reference gene primers was used to estimate how many nucleated cells each sample contained. Sequence reads were collapsed and filtered to measure the absolute abundance of every unique TCRbeta CDR3 rearrangement. Productive Simpson clonality was computed per sample as the square root of Simpson's diversity index over productive rearrangements. TCRdb retrieved this table from immuneACCESS and kept in-frame rearrangements only. Not all clones are present; in checked studies, unresolved V genes account for under half, and no reason is known for the remainder. That table supplies the V and J calls and clone size; D and trimming were determined from the DNA. This sample has about 120,000 clones in its table, and 80% to 90% of those were observed once. About 10% of the sample lies in the top ten.

This receptor was taken from a human donor in a cohort sampled during active COVID-19. The rearrangement joined TRBV9 to TRBJ2-1; 11 bases in between match TRBD2. Material: peripheral blood. The DNA is as follows: TGTGCCAGCAGCGCCGGACTAGCGGGCTATCATAGCTCCTACAATGAGCAGTTCTTC. It codes for CASSAGLAGYHSSYNEQFF.